Sequencing of this TCR beta chain was carried out in a study of T cell clones after liver transplantation. Study context: Apart from a few HCV-positive recipients, transplants were for non-autoimmune, non-viral reasons. Standard immunosuppression, with no induction, continued until 12-24 months after transplant.

Repertoires were generated with immunoSEQ multiplex PCR, while TCRdb's copy carries only in-frame clones and drops some. The sample holds 5,600 or so clones; 30% are singletons and the top ten take about 5.5%. This clone was picked up a small number of times. Antigen unknown. TCRbeta sequences of proliferating CFSE-low MLR cells were labeled alloreactive. The length of the CDR3 is 13 residues. The germline CDR1 and CDR2 sequences are SGHTA and FQGNSA. V shed 2 bases, J shed 6 bases, and the junction held 1 base outside the gene matches. The gene calls are TRBV7-2 and TRBJ1-5; 7 nucleotides line up with TRBD1. This receptor was identified in a human patient who received a liver transplant. Some T cells may be graft donor cells. Sequencing used CD4+ T cells from cultured PBMCs. This CDR3 is CASSLQGGQPQHF. The CDR3 DNA is TGTGCCAGCAGCTTACAGGGGGGTCAGCCCCAGCATTTT.